The 26 T cell receptor beta chains reported below all come from one sample, sequenced in a study of blood T cells in healthy people across ages. Alongside a J-beta primer mix, a sample-barcoded 5' primer served in a second PCR lasting about 7 to 12 cycles. In TCRdb, the 5' RACE reads were re-called with MiXCR into one record per CDR3 protein. The table lists approximately 600,000 distinct CDR3 sequences, about 54% of them singletons. The sequencing input was blood. Receptors were obtained from a man in his 60s in good health.

The chain joins TRBV20-1 to TRBJ2-7; 11 bases line up with TRBD2. The DNA end is a closer match to TRBJ2-5, so the J assignment may be wrong. Germline assignment: CDR1 DFQATT and CDR2 SNEGSKA (reference sequence). This CDR3 has 12 amino acids. The CDR3 reads CSATSGGETQYF. The CDR3 DNA reads TGCAGTGCTACTAGCGGGGGGGAGACCCAGTACTTC.

This chain joins TRBV10-2 and TRBJ2-5; D is unclear. The V gene lost 4 bases and the J gene lost 5 bases, with 14 bases spanning the gap. Looked up from germline, CDR1 is WSHSY and CDR2 is SAAADI. This CDR3 is 14 amino acids long. The CDR3 loop is CASSALQERETQYF. DNA for the CDR3: TGCGCCAGCAGTGCACTCCAAGAGAGGGAGACCCAGTACTTC.

This clonotype was found a few times. Here the CDR3 omits its conserved ending phenylalanine or tryptophan, so a read error is the likely source. It is unclear where the CDR3 begins or ends on the DNA, so no DNA is shown, and the CDR3 is as TCRdb lists it. The V call is TRBV12-3 or TRBV12-4, the J call TRBJ2-3; the D call TRBD1 from the table was never checked on the DNA. The CDR3 contains 14 residues when both ends are counted. The CDR3 here is CASSFGGRGDMEYS.

This clonotype was seen only a few times. V and J are TRBV3-1 and TRBJ2-7; TRBD2 might be the D (6 bases). The CDR3 has 14 amino acids. V was cut by 0 bases and J by 5 bases, with 11 bases left in between. Germline V gene data show CDR1 as LGHDT and CDR2 as YNNKEL (reference sequence). DNA of the CDR3: TGTGCCAGCAGCCAAGAAGGCAGGAGGGACGAGCAGTACTTC. Translating it yields CASSQEGRRDEQYF.

The rearrangement uses TRBV7-2 and TRBJ1-2, with a tentative D call TRBD1 (5 bases). CDR3 length: 12 amino acids. V shed 5 bases and J shed 7 bases, with 11 bases lying between them. From germline, CDR1 is SGHTA and CDR2 FQGNSA. The CDR3 coding sequence is TGTGCCAGCAGCCAGGGATTTGCTGGCTACACCTTC. Translated, it gives CASSQGFAGYTF.

The rearrangement links TRBV2 to TRBJ1-2; D uncertain. The CDR3 runs 13 residues. CDR1 and CDR2 from the germline V gene are SNHLY and FYNNEI. V lost 7 bases and J lost 2, with 11 bases in between. CDR3 loop: CASTAAKNYGYTF. Written as DNA, the CDR3 is TGTGCCAGCACGGCAGCAAAAAACTATGGCTACACCTTC.

The chain carries TRBV12-3 or TRBV12-4 and TRBJ2-3; weak D call: TRBD2 (5 bases). This CDR3 contains 16 residues. Trimming pared 1 base from V and 2 bases from J, leaving 13 bases between. The CDR3 DNA sequence: TGTGCCAGCAGTTTAGGGGCTAGCCTGGTCACAGATACGCAGTATTTT. It encodes CASSLGASLVTDTQYF.

In the case of this clonotype: A read error may account for a junction end that differs from germline. The gene calls are TRBV29-1 and TRBJ1-5, with D perhaps matching TRBD1 (5 bases). This CDR3 comprises 13 residues. In germline, CDR1 is SQVTM, CDR2 ANQGSEA. The CDR3 nucleotides read TGCGGCGTTGGGCAGGGTTACAATCAGCCCCAGCATTTT. Encoded protein: CGVGQGYNQPQHF.

This clonotype was counted a few times. V is TRBV2 and J is TRBJ1-5; D is possibly TRBD1 (6 bases). V lost 6 bases and J 4 bases, leaving 10 bases between the germline ends. From germline, CDR1 is SNHLY and CDR2 FYNNEI. The length of the CDR3 is 13 residues. CDR3: CASRETGNQPQHF. The DNA for the CDR3 is TGTGCCAGCAGGGAGACAGGTAATCAGCCCCAGCATTTT. Full variable domain (missing parts from reference TRBV2 and TRBJ1-5): EPEVTQTPSHQVTQMGQEVILRCVPISNHLYFYWYRQILGQKVEFLVSFYNNEISEKSEIFDDQFSVERPDGSNFTLKIRSTKLEDSAMYFCASRETGNQPQHFGDGTRLSIL.

This clonotype was observed a few times. The chain has TRBV5-6 and TRBJ1-2; 7 positions match TRBD1. V was pared by 4 bases and J by 5 bases, with 8 bases of the junction left unmatched. CDR1 and CDR2 from the germline V gene are SGHDT and YYEEEE. This CDR3 region has 14 residues. The CDR3 is CASSQLGQQYGYTF. The CDR3 DNA reads as TGTGCCAGCAGCCAATTGGGACAGCAGTATGGCTACACCTTC. Using reference TRBV5-6 and TRBJ1-2 for the parts outside the CDR3, the full variable domain is DAGVTQSPTHLIKTRGQQVTLRCSPKSGHDTVSWYQQALGQGPQFIFQYYEEEERQRGNFPDRFSGHQFPNYSSELNVNALLLGDSALYLCASSQLGQQYGYTFGSGTRLTVV.

This clonotype is labeled medium-sized. The chain recombines TRBV5-4 with TRBJ2-7; D possibly corresponds to TRBD1 (6 bases). The CDR3 has 14 amino acids. V was pared by 4 bases and J by 0 bases, with 11 bases between. In germline, CDR1 is SGHNT, CDR2 YYREEE (reference sequence). This chain's CDR3 is CASSDRDTSYEQYF. Written as DNA, the CDR3 is TGTGCCAGCAGCGACCGGGACACCTCCTACGAGCAGTACTTC.

The rearrangement joins TRBV4-2 to TRBJ1-2; a possible D gene is TRBD1 (5 bases). V was shortened by 0 bases and J by 4 bases, with 12 bases between the two germline ends. Germline CDR1 is LGHNA and CDR2 is YNFKEQ. This CDR3 comprises 15 residues. The CDR3 loop is CASSQERGTGYGYTF. Written as DNA, the CDR3 is TGTGCCAGCAGCCAAGAGCGGGGGACGGGCTATGGCTACACCTTC.

V gene TRBV20-1 combines with J gene TRBJ2-4; D perhaps matches TRBD2 (5 bases). Germline lookup yields CDR1 DFQATT and CDR2 SNEGSKA (reference sequence). V gave up 6 bases and J gave up 1 base, with 16 bases separating them. This CDR3 contains 15 residues. The chain's CDR3 is CSAEKEAPAKNIQYF. CDR3 nucleotides: TGCAGTGCAGAAAAGGAGGCCCCGGCCAAAAACATTCAGTACTTC.

The chain uses TRBV5-1 and TRBJ2-3, with TRBD1 matching 7 bases. Germline V gives CDR1 SGHRS, CDR2 YFSETQ. The ends lost 3 bases at V and 3 bases at J; junction bases unmatched: 7. This CDR3 spans 15 amino acids. The CDR3 DNA sequence: TGCGCCAGCAGCTCCTTACAGGGGTTGACAGATACGCAGTATTTT. Translating it yields CASSSLQGLTDTQYF.

The chain employs TRBV24-1 and TRBJ2-5; D not resolved. V was shortened by 12 bases and J by 2 bases, with 9 bases between the two germline ends. Germline assignment: CDR1 KGHDR and CDR2 SFDVKD. The CDR3 runs to 11 residues. CDR3 DNA sequence: TGTGCCGCCATGGATCAAGAGACCCAGTACTTC. Translated: CAAMDQETQYF.

The genes are TRBV6-2 or TRBV6-3 and TRBJ2-3, with 9 positions matching TRBD2. The CDR3 has 14 amino acids. The V segment lost 5 bases and the J segment 7 bases; nucleotides outside the gene matches: 7. Germline CDR1 reads MNHEY; CDR2 reads SVGEGT. The CDR3 reads CASSRPGTSNTQYF. The CDR3 DNA is TGTGCCAGCAGTCGCCCTGGGACTAGCAATACGCAGTATTTT.

Details on this clonotype: One junction end does not reproduce the germline sequence, and a read error may be involved. This CDR3 reads CASSNPPGLPANAGELFF. CDR3 sequence (DNA): TGTGCCAGCTCCAACCCCCCGGGACTTCCTGCGAACGCCGGGGAGCTGTTTTTT. The chain joins TRBV12-3 or TRBV12-4 to TRBJ2-2, with a tentative D call TRBD2 (6 bases). The CDR3 loop spans 18 amino acids.

This sequence joins TRBV29-1 and TRBJ2-1; D is unclear. V dropped 7 bases and J dropped 8 bases, with 12 bases sitting between them. This CDR3 contains 11 residues. The germline gives CDR1 SQVTM, CDR2 ANQGSEA. The CDR3 loop reads CSASMVDEQFF. CDR3 DNA: TGCAGCGCAAGTATGGTCGATGAGCAGTTCTTC.

This clonotype turned up a few times. V gene TRBV28 combines with J gene TRBJ1-2; no reliable D call. V was cut by 2 bases and J by 4 bases, with 11 bases left in between. The germline CDR1 and CDR2 sequences are MDHEN and SYDVKM. The CDR3 consists of 14 residues. The CDR3 region is CASSLTGLTYGYTF. Written as DNA, the CDR3 is TGTGCCAGCAGTTTAACGGGCCTTACCTATGGCTACACCTTC.

This clonotype has more than one count but fewer than ten. The chain couples TRBV7-2 to TRBJ1-6; no definite D call. Germline CDR1 reads SGHTA; CDR2 reads FQGNSA. This CDR3 has 14 amino acids. The germline V and J ends were trimmed by 1 base and 7 bases, with 8 bases remaining between them. In DNA form, the CDR3 reads TGTGCCAGCAGCTTAGGGGGAGTCAATTCACCCCTCCACTTT. As protein: CASSLGGVNSPLHF.

The CDR3 sequence is CSAREGGGRFNNSPLHF. CDR3 in DNA: TGCAGTGCTAGAGAGGGGGGGGGGCGCTTCAATAATTCACCCCTCCACTTT. The V and J genes are TRBV20-1 and TRBJ1-6; possibly TRBD1 for D (6 bases). V was cut by 0 bases and J by 5 bases, with 17 bases left in between. The CDR3 runs to 17 residues. Germline assignment: CDR1 DFQATT and CDR2 SNEGSKA (reference sequence).

Comments on this clonotype: One end of the junction fails to match germline, which may point to a read error. The chain employs TRBV4-2 and TRBJ2-6; a possible D gene is TRBD1 (5 bases). CDR3 length: 18 amino acids. Per germline, CDR1 LGHNA and CDR2 YNFKEQ. The CDR3 region has the DNA TGTGCCAGCAGCCAAGATCAGGATTTGAACTCTGGGGCCAACGTCCCGACTTTC. Protein: CASSQDQDLNSGANVPTF.

The V call is TRBV20-1, the J call TRBJ1-1; 7 bases align to TRBD1. CDR3 length: 14 amino acids. Trimming at V came to 0 bases and at J to 3 bases, leaving 4 bases not matched to a gene. Looked up from germline, CDR1 is DFQATT and CDR2 is SNEGSKA (reference sequence). As DNA, the CDR3 is TGCAGTGCTAGAGATCCAACAGGGGACACTGAAGCTTTCTTT. It encodes CSARDPTGDTEAFF.

This clonotype has only a few counts. Written as DNA, the CDR3 is TGCGCCAGCAGCTTGGGGTGGGGGAGCTCCTATAATTCACCCCTCCACTTT. Translation: CASSLGWGSSYNSPLHF. J is TRBJ1-6 and V is TRBV5-1, with D perhaps matching TRBD1 (5 bases). Germline-derived CDR1 and CDR2 are SGHRS and YFSETQ. Trimming removed 0 bases at V and 0 bases at J, with 10 bases between. CDR3 length equals 17 residues.

The J gene is TRBJ2-4, the V gene TRBV19; 8 positions match TRBD2. Trimming took 10 bases from V and 3 from J; bases not matched to a gene: 8. CDR1 is LNHDA, CDR2 SQIVND, per germline (reference sequence). This CDR3 is built from 14 residues. The CDR3 DNA reads TGTGCCACAATCGACGGGGGGGACAAAAACATTCAGTACTTC. This codes for CATIDGGDKNIQYF. The full variable domain, completed using reference TRBV19 and TRBJ2-4, is DGGITQSPKYLFRKEGQNVTLSCEQNLNHDAMYWYRQDPGQGLRLIYYSQIVNDFQKGDIAEGYSVSREKKESFPLTVTSAQKNPTAFYLCATIDGGDKNIQYFGAGTRLSVL.

The V and J genes are TRBV5-1 and TRBJ1-6; 9 bases agree with TRBD1. The CDR3 extends over 16 amino acids. Germline V gene data show CDR1 as SGHRS and CDR2 as YFSETQ. The V and J ends lost 4 bases and 9 bases, in that order; junction bases with no gene match: 11. CDR3 loop: CASSIVPGQGGSPLHF. CDR3 nucleotide sequence: TGCGCCAGCAGCATTGTCCCGGGACAGGGCGGTTCACCCCTCCACTTT. The full variable domain, in which reference TRBV5-1 and TRBJ1-6 provide the parts outside the CDR3, is KAGVTQTPRYLIKTRGQQVTLSCSPISGHRSVSWYQQTPGQGLQFLFEYFSETQRNKGNFPGRFSGRQFSNSRSEMNVSTLELGDSALYLCASSIVPGQGGSPLHFGNGTRLTVT.